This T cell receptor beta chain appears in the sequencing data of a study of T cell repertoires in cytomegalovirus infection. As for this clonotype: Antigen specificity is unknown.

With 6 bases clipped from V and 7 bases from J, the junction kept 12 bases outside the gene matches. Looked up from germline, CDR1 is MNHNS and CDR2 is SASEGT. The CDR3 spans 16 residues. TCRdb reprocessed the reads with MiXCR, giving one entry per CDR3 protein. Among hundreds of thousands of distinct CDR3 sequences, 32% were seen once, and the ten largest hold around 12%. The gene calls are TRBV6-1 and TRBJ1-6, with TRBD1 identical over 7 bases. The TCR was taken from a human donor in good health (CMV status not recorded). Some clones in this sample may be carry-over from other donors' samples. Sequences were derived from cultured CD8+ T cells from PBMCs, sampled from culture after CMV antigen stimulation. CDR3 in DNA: TGTGCCAGCAGGGACATCCGGACAGGAAGGAATTCACCCCTCCACTTT. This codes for CASRDIRTGRNSPLHF.